The sequence of this TCR beta chain was determined in a study of T cell repertoires in cytomegalovirus infection. Looking at the study overall: Public signatures in TCR beta pointed to CMV infection and matching HLA type.

A few counts support this clonotype. TCRdb reprocessed the reads with MiXCR, giving one entry per CDR3 protein. The data contain 310,000 or so distinct CDR3 sequences, 25% of them singletons. The ends were cut back, 1 base at V and 2 bases at J, with 9 bases in the middle. The CDR3 is 14 amino acids. The germline CDR1 and CDR2 sequences are SGHVS and FNYEAQ. Input material: PBMCs. The clonotype originates from a human donor in good health (CMV status not recorded). Some clones in this sample may be carry-over from other donors' samples. The chain has TRBV7-6 and TRBJ2-7; D gene unclear. In nucleotides, the CDR3 is TGTGCCAGCAGCTTAGTATTCAGCCCCTACGAGCAGTACTTC. Its translation is CASSLVFSPYEQYF.